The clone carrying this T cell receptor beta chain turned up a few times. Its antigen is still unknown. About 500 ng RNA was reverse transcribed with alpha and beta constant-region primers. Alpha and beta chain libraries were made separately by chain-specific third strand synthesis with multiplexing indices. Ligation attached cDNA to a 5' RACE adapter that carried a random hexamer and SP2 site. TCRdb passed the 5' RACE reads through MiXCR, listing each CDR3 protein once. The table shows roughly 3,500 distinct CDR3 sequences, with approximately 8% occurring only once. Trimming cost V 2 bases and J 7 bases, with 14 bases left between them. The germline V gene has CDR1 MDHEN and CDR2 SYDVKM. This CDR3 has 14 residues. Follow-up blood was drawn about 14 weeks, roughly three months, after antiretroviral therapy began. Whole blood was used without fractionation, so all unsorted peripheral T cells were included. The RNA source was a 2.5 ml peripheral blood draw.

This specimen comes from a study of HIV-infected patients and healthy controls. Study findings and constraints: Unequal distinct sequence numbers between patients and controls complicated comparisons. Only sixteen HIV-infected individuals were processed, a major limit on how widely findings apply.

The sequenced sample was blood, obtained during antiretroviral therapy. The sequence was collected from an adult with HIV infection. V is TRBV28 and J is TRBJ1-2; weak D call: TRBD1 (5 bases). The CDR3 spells CASSLMGGGRGYTF. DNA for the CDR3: TGTGCCAGCAGTTTAATGGGCGGGGGACGTGGCTACACCTTC.